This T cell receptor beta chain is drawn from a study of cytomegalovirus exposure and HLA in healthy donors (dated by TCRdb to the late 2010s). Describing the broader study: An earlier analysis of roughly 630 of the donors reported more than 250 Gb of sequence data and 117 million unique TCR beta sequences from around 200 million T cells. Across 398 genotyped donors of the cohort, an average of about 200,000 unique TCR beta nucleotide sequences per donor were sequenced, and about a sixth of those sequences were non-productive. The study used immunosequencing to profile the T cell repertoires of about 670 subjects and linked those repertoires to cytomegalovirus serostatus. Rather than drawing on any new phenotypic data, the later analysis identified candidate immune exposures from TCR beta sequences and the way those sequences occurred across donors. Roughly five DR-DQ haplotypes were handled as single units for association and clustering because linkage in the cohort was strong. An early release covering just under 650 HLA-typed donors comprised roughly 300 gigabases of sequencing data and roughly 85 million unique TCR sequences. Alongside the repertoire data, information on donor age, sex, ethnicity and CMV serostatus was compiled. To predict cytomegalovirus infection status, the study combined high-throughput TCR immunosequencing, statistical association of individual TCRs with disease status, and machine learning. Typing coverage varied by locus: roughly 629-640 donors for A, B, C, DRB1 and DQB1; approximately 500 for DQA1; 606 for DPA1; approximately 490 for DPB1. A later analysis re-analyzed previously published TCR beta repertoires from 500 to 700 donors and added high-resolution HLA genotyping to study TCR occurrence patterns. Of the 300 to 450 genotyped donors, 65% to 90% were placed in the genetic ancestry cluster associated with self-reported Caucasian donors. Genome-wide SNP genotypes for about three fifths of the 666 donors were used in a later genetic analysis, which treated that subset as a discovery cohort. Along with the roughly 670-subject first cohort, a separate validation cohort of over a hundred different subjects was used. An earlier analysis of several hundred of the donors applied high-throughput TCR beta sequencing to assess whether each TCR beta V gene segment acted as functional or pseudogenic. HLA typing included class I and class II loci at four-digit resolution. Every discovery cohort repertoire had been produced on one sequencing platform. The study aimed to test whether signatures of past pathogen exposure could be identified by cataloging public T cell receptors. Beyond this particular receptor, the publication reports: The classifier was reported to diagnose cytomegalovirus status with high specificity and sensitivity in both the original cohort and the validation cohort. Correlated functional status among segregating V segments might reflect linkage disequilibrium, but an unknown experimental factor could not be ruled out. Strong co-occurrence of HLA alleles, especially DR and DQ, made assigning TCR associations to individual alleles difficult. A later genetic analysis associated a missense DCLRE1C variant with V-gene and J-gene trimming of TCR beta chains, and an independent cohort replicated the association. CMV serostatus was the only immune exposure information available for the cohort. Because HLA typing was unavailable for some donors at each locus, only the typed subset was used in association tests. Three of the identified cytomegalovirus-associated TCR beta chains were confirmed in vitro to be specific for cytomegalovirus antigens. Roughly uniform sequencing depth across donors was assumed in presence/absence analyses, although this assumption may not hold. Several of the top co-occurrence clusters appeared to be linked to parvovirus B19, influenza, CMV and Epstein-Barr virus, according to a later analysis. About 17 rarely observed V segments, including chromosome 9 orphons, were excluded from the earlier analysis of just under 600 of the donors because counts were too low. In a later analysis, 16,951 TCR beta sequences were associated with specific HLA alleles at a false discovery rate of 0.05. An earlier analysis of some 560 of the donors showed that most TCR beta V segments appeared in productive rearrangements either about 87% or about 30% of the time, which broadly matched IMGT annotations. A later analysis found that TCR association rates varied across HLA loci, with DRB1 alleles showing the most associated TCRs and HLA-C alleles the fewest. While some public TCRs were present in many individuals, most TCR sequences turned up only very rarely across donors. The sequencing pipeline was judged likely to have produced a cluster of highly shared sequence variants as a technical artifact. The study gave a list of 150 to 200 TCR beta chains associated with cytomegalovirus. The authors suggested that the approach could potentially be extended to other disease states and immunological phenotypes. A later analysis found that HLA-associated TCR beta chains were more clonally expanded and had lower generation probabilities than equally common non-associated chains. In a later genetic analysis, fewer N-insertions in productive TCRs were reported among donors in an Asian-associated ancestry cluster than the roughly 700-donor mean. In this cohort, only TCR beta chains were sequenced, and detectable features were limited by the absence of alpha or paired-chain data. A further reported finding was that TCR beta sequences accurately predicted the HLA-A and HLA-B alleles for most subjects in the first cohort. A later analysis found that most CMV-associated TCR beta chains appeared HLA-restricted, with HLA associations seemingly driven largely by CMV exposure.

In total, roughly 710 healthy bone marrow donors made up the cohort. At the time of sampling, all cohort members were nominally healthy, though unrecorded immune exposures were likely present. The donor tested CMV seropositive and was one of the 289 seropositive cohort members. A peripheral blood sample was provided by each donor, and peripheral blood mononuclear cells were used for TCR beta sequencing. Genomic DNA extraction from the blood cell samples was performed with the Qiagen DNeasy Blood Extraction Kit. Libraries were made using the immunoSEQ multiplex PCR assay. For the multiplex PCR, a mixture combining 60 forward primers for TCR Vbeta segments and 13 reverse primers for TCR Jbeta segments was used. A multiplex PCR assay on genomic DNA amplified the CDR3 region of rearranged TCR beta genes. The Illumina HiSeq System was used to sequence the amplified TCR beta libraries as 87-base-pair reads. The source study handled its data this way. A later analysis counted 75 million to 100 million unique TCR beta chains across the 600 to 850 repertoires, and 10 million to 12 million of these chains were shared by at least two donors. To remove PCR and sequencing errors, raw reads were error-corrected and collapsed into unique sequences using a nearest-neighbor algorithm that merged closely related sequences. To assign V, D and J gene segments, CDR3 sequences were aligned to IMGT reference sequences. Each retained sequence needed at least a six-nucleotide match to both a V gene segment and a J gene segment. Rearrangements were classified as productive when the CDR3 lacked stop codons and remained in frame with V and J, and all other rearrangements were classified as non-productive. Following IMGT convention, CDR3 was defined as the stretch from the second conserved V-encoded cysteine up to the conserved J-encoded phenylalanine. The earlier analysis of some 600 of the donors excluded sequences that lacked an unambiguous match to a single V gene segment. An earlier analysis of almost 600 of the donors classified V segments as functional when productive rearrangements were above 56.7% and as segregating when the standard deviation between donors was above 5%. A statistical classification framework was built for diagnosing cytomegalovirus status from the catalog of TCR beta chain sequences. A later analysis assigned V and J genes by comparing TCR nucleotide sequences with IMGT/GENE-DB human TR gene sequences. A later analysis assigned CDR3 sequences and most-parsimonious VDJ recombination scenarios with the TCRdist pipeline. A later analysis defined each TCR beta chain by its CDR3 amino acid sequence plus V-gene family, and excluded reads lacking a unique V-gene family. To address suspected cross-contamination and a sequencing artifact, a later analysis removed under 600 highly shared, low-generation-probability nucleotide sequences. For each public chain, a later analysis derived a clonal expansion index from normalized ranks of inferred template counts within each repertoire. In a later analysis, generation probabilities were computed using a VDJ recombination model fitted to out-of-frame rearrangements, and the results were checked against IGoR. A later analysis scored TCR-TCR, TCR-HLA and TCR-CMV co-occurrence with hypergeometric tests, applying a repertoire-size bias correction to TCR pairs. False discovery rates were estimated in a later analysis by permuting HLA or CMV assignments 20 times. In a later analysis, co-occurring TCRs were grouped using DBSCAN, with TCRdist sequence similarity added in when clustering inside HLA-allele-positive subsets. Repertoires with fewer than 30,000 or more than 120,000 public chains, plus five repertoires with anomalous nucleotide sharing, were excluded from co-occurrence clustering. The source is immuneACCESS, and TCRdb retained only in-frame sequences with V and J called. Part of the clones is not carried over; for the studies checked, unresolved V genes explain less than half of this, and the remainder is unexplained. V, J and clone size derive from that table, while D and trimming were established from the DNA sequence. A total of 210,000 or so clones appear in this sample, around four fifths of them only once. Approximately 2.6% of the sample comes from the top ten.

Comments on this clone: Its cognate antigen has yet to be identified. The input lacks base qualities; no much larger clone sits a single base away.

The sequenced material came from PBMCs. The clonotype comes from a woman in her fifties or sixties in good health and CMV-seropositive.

The DNA sequence is given as TGTGCCAGCAGCTTGTCGGACAAGGAGACCCAGTACTTC. This yields the protein CASSLSDKETQYF. The sequence links TRBV5-4 to TRBJ2-5; TRBD1 is perhaps the D gene, given 5 matching bases. The CDR1 and CDR2 encoded by the germline V gene (reference sequence) are SGHNT and YYREEE. V is cut by 1 base and J by 5 bases, and the space between the germline ends is 9 bases. Counted from cysteine to phenylalanine, this CDR3 has 13 amino acids. The sequence is cut down to CDR3 DNA, 39 bases in frame from base 1.